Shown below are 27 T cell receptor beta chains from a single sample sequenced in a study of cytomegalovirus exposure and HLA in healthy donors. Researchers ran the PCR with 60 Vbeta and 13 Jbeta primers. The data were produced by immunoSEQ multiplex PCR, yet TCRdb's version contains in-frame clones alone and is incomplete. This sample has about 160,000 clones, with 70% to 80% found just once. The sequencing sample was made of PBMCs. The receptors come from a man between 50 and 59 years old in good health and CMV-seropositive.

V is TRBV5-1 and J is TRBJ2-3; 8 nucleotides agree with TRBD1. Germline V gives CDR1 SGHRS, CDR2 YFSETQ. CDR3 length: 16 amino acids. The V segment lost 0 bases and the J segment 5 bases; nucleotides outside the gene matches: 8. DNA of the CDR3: TGCGCCAGCAGCTTGGCCCGGGACAGGAGTATAGATACGCAGTATTTT. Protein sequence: CASSLARDRSIDTQYF.

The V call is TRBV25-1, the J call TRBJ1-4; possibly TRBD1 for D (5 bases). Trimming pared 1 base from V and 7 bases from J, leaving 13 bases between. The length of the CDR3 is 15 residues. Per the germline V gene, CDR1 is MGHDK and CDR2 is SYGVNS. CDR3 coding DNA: TGTGCCAGCAGTGAATTCAGAAGGGGAGGTGAAAAACTGTTTTTT. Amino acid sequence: CASSEFRRGGEKLFF.

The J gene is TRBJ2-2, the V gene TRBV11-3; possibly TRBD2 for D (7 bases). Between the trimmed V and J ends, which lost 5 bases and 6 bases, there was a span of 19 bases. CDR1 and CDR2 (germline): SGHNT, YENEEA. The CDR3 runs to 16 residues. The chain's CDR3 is CASSPGGRGASGELFF. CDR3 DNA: TGTGCCAGCAGCCCGGGGGGCAGGGGAGCTTCCGGGGAGCTGTTTTTT. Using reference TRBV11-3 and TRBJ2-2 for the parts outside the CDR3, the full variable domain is EAGVVQSPRYKIIEKKQPVAFWCNPISGHNTLYWYLQNLGQGPELLIRYENEEAVDDSQLPKDRFSAERLKGVDSTLKIQPAELGDSAVYLCASSPGGRGASGELFFGEGSRLTVL.

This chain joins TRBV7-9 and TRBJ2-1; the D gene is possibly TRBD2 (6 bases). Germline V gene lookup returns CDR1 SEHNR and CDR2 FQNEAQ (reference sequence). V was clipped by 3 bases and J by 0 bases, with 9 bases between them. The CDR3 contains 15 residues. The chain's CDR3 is CASSFGGISYNEQFF. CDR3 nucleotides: TGTGCCAGCAGCTTCGGGGGAATCTCCTACAATGAGCAGTTCTTC. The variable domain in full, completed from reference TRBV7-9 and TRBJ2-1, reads DTGVSQNPRHKITKRGQNVTFRCDPISEHNRLYWYRQTLGQGPEFLTYFQNEAQLEKSRLLSDRFSAERPKGSFSTLEIQRTEQGDSAMYLCASSFGGISYNEQFFGPGTRLTVL.

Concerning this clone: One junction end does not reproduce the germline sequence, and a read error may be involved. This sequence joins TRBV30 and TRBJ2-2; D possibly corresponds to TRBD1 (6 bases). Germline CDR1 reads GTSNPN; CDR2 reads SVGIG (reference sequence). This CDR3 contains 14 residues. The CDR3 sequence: CAWGTGTNTGKLFF. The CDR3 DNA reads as TGTGCCTGGGGGACGGGGACAAACACCGGGAAGCTGTTTTTT.

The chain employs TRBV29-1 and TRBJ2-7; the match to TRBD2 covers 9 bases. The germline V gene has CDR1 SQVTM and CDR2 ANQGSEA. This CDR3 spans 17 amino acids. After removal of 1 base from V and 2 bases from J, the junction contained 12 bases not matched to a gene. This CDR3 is CSVEVVGGGAGPYEQYF. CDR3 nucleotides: TGCAGCGTTGAAGTCGTAGGCGGGGGGGCCGGTCCCTACGAGCAGTACTTC.

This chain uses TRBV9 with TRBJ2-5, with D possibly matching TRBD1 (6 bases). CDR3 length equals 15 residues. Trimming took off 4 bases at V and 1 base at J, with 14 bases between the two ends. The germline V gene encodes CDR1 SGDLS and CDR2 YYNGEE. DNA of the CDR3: TGTGCCAGCAGCCTACGACAGGCCTTCCAAGAGACCCAGTACTTC. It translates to CASSLRQAFQETQYF.

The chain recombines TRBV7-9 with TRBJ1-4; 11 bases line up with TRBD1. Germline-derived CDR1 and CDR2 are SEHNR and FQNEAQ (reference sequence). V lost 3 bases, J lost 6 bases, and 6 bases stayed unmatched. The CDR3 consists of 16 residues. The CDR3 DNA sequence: TGTGCCAGCAGCTTGGCCCCGGGACAGGGGGATGAAAAACTGTTTTTT. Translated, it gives CASSLAPGQGDEKLFF.

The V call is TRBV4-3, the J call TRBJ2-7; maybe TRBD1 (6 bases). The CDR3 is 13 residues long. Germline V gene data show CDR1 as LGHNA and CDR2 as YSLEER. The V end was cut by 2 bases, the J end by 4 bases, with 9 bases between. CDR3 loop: CASSQFDRYEQYF. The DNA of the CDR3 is TGCGCCAGCAGCCAATTCGACAGGTACGAGCAGTACTTC.

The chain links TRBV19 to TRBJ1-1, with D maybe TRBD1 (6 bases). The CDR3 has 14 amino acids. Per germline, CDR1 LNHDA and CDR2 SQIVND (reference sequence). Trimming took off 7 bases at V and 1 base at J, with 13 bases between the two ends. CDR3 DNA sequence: TGTGCCAGTACGCTTGACAGGAGGAACACTGAAGCTTTCTTT. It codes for CASTLDRRNTEAFF.

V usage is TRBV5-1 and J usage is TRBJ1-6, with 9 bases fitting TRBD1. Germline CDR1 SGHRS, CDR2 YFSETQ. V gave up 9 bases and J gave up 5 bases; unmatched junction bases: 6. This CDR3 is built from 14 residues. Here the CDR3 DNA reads TGCGCCACCAGGACAGGGGCTAATAATTCACCCCTCCACTTT. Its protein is CATRTGANNSPLHF.

The CDR3, as DNA: TGTGCCAGCAGTGAGTTACAGATAGAGACCCAGTACTTC. Translated: CASSELQIETQYF. The rearrangement links TRBV2 to TRBJ2-5; D unclear. V was shortened by 3 bases and J by 4 bases, with 9 bases between the two germline ends. The length of the CDR3 is 13 residues. Germline values: CDR1 SNHLY, CDR2 FYNNEI.

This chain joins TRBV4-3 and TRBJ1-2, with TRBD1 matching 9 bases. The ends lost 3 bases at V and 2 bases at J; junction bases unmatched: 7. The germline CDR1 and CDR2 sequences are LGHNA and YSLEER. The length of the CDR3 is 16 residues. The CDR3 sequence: CASSQQLQGANYGYTF. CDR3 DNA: TGCGCCAGCAGCCAGCAATTACAGGGGGCCAACTATGGCTACACCTTC.

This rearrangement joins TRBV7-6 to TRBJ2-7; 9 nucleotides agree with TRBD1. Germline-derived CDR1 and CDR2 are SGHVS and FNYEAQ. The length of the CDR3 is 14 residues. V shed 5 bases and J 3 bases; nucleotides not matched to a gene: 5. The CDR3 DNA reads TGTGCCAGCAGCCGTCTGACAGGGGGCTACGAGCAGTACTTC. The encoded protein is CASSRLTGGYEQYF.

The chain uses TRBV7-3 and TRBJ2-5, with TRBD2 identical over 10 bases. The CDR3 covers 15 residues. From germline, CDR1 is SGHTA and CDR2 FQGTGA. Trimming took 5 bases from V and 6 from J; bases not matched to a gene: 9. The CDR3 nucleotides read TGTGCCAGCAGCCCAGCGGGGGGGCCGGAGAAGACCCAGTACTTC. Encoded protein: CASSPAGGPEKTQYF.

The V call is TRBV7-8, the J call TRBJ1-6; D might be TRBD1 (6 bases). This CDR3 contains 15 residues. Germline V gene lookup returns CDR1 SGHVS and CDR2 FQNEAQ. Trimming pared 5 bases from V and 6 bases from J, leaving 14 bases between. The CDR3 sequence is CASSPTGNGNSPLHF. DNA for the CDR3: TGTGCCAGCAGCCCTACAGGGAACGGTAATTCACCCCTCCACTTT.

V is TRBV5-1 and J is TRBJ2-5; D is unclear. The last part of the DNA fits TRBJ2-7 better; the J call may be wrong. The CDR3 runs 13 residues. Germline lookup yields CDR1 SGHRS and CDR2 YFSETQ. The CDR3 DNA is TGCGCCAGCAGCCTTGCAGGATCCTACGAGCAGTACTTC. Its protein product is CASSLAGSYEQYF.

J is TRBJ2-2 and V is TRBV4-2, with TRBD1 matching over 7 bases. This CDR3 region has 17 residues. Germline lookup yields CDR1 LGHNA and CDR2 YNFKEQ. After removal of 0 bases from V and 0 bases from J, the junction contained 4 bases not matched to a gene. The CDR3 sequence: CASSQETGPTNTGELFF. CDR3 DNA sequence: TGTGCCAGCAGCCAAGAGACAGGGCCGACGAACACCGGGGAGCTGTTTTTT.

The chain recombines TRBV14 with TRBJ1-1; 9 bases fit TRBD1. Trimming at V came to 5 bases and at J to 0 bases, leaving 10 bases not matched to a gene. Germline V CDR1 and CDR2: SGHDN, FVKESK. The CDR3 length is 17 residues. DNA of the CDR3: TGTGCCAGCAGCTCGCGACAGGGGGTGAACTTGAACACTGAAGCTTTCTTT. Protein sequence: CASSSRQGVNLNTEAFF.

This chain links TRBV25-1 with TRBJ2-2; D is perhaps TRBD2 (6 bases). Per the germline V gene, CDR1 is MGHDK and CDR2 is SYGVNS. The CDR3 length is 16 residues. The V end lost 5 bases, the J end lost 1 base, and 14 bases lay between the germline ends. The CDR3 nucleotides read TGTGCCAGCAGTCGCCCCGGGACTCGGAACACCGGGGAGCTGTTTTTT. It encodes CASSRPGTRNTGELFF.

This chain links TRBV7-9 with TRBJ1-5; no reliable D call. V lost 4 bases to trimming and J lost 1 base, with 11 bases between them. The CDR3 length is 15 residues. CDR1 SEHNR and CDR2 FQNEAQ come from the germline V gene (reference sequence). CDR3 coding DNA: TGTGCCAGCAGCTCCACGGTGGGCAGCAATCAGCCCCAGCATTTT. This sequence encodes CASSSTVGSNQPQHF.

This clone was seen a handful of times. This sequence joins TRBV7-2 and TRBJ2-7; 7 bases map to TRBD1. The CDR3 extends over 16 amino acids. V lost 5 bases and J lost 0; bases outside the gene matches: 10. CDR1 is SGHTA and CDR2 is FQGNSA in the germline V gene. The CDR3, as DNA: TGTGCCAGCAGCCCCCCAGGGGGACACCCCTCCTACGAGCAGTACTTC. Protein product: CASSPPGGHPSYEQYF. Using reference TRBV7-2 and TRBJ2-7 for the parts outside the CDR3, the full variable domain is GAGVSQSPSNKVTEKGKDVELRCDPISGHTALYWYRQSLGQGLEFLIYFQGNSAPDKSGLPSDRFSAERTGGSVSTLTIQRTQQEDSAVYLCASSPPGGHPSYEQYFGPGTRLTVT.

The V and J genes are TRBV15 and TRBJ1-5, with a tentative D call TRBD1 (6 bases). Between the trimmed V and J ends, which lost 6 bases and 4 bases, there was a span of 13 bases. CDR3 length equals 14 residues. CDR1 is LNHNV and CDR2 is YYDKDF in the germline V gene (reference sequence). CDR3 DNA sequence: TGTGCCACCAGGATGGGACAACAGAATCAGCCCCAGCATTTT. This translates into CATRMGQQNQPQHF.

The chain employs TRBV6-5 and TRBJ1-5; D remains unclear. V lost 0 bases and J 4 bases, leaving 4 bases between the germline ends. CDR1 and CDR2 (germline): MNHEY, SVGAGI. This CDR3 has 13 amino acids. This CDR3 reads CASSYSNNQPQHF. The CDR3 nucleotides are TGTGCCAGCAGTTACTCCAATAATCAGCCCCAGCATTTT.

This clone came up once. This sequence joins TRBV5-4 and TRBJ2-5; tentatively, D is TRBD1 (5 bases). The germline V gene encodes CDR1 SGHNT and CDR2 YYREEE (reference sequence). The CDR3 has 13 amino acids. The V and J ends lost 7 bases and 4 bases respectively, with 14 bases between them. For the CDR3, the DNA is TGTGCCAGCGGAAGGCAGGGCTCAGAGACCCAGTACTTC. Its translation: CASGRQGSETQYF.

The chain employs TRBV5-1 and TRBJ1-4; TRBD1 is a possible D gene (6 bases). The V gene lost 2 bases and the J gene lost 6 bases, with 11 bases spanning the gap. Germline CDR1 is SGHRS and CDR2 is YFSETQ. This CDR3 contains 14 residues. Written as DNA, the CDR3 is TGCGCCAGCAGCTTAACGAGGACAGATGAAAAACTGTTTTTT. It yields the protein CASSLTRTDEKLFF.

The CDR3 is CASSQAKTLGSYEQYF. The CDR3 region has the DNA TGCGCCAGCAGCCAAGCCAAGACACTAGGCTCCTACGAGCAGTACTTC. This sequence joins TRBV4-1 and TRBJ2-7; tentative D call: TRBD2 (5 bases). The CDR3 is made up of 16 amino acids. Per the germline V gene, CDR1 is MGHRA and CDR2 is YSYEKL. V shed 1 base and J shed 0 bases, with 13 bases lying between them.